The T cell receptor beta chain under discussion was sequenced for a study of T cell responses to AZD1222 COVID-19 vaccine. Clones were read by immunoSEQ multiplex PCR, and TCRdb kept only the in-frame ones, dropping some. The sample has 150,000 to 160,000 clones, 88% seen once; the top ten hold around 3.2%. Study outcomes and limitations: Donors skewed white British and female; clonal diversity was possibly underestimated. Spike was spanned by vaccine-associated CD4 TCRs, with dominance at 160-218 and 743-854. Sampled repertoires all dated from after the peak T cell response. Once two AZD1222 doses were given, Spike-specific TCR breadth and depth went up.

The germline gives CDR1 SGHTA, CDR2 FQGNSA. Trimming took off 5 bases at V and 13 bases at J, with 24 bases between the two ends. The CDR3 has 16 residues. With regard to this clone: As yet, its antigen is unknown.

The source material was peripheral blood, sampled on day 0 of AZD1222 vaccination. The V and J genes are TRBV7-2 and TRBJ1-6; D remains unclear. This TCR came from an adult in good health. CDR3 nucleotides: TGTGCCAGCAGCAGAAACACCGCGGGAACAAACGATCCCCTCCACTTT. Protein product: CASSRNTAGTNDPLHF.